Following are 24 T cell receptor beta chains from one sample sequenced in a study of blood T cell repertoires in COVID-19 (TCRdb year 2020). The library was built by means of the immunoSEQ multiplex PCR assay. In TCRdb, the immuneACCESS table is reduced to in-frame sequences with V and J assigned. These tables do not hold every clone; where another copy was compared, an unresolved V gene accounts for under half, and the others remain unexplained. Here the sample has more than 300,000 clones; around 87% occur a single time. The top ten clones comprise about 10% of the sample. The sequenced sample was peripheral blood. The receptors come from a woman aged 30 to 39 with COVID-19, enrolled during active disease.

This clone has a handful of counts. The J gene is TRBJ2-2, the V gene TRBV7-9; TRBD2 might be the D (6 bases). The CDR3 runs 16 residues. Germline CDR1 SEHNR, CDR2 FQNEAQ (reference sequence). Trimming cost V 1 base and J 4 bases, with 13 bases left between them. CDR3 protein: CASSLEGSGSTGELFF. In DNA form, the CDR3 reads TGTGCCAGCAGCTTAGAGGGTAGCGGATCCACCGGGGAGCTGTTTTTT. Drawing the rest from reference TRBV7-9 and TRBJ2-2, the complete variable domain is DTGVSQNPRHKITKRGQNVTFRCDPISEHNRLYWYRQTLGQGPEFLTYFQNEAQLEKSRLLSDRFSAERPKGSFSTLEIQRTEQGDSAMYLCASSLEGSGSTGELFFGEGSRLTVL.

This chain connects TRBV9 to TRBJ2-1; TRBD2 agrees at 10 bases. This CDR3 spans 15 amino acids. V shed 0 bases, J shed 9 bases, and the junction held 6 bases outside the gene matches. Germline assignment: CDR1 SGDLS and CDR2 YYNGEE. The CDR3 protein is CASSVASGRVREQFF. DNA for the CDR3: TGTGCCAGCAGCGTAGCCAGCGGGAGGGTCCGTGAGCAGTTCTTC.

The chain recombines TRBV4-2 with TRBJ2-7; D is possibly TRBD2 (6 bases). The CDR3 is made up of 14 amino acids. Germline CDR1 LGHNA, CDR2 YNFKEQ. Trimming left V 1 base short and J 3 bases short, with 10 bases between. CDR3 bases: TGTGCCAGCAGCCAAGTGGGAGGTTTCTACGAGCAGTACTTC. Residues: CASSQVGGFYEQYF.

The chain combines TRBV5-4 with TRBJ1-2, with a weak D call TRBD1 (6 bases). Germline V gene sequence: CDR1 SGHNT, CDR2 YYREEE (reference sequence). CDR3 length: 13 amino acids. V was trimmed by 5 bases and J by 5 bases, leaving 13 bases between them. CDR3 DNA sequence: TGTGCCAGCAGTCAGGGGCAGGCTTATGGCTACACCTTC. As protein: CASSQGQAYGYTF.

V and J are TRBV7-3 and TRBJ2-1, with 7 bases matching TRBD2. J gave up 9 bases and V 2 bases, and 4 bases lay outside the gene matches. Germline assignment: CDR1 SGHTA and CDR2 FQGTGA. The CDR3 has 13 amino acids. Here the CDR3 reads CASSLAGEGEQFF. CDR3 coding DNA: TGTGCCAGCAGCTTAGCGGGGGAGGGTGAGCAGTTCTTC.

The chain combines TRBV7-6 with TRBJ2-7, with 8 bases lining up with TRBD2. Germline assignment: CDR1 SGHVS and CDR2 FNYEAQ. V gave up 4 bases and J gave up 0 bases; unmatched junction bases: 5. CDR3 length equals 15 residues. CDR3 DNA sequence: TGTGCCAGCAGCTCCTTAGCGGGGCGCTCCTACGAGCAGTACTTC. Residues: CASSSLAGRSYEQYF.

V usage is TRBV28 and J usage is TRBJ1-1, with a weak D call TRBD1 (5 bases). Germline values: CDR1 MDHEN, CDR2 SYDVKM. Trimming stripped 6 bases from V and 1 base from J, with 12 bases between. The CDR3 totals 14 residues. The CDR3 DNA reads TGTGCCAGCAGCAAACAGGTGGCGAACACTGAAGCTTTCTTT. It encodes CASSKQVANTEAFF.

The chain carries TRBV19 and TRBJ2-1, with 7 nucleotides matching TRBD2. V lost 7 bases, J lost 4 bases, and 10 bases stayed unmatched. The CDR3 is 15 residues long. The germline V gene encodes CDR1 LNHDA and CDR2 SQIVND (reference sequence). Here the CDR3 DNA reads TGTGCCAGTACCCAACGACTAGCTGAATACAATGAGCAGTTCTTC. Its translation is CASTQRLAEYNEQFF.

This chain connects TRBV28 to TRBJ1-2, with 7 positions matching TRBD1. Germline V gene data show CDR1 as MDHEN and CDR2 as SYDVKM. V lost 6 bases and J lost 7; bases outside the gene matches: 11. The CDR3 loop spans 14 amino acids. The CDR3 DNA is TGTGCCAGCAGAGCCGGGACAGTGTCCGCTGGCTACACCTTC. Translating gives CASRAGTVSAGYTF.

This chain links TRBV9 with TRBJ2-1; 7 bases line up with TRBD2. Germline V gene lookup returns CDR1 SGDLS and CDR2 YYNGEE. The J segment lost 10 bases and the V segment lost 3 bases, leaving 10 bases of the junction unmatched. CDR3 length equals 14 residues. For the CDR3, the DNA is TGTGCCAGCAGCGACCTCGGGAGCGGGAAAGAGCAGTTCTTC. Its protein is CASSDLGSGKEQFF.

The chain links TRBV28 to TRBJ2-3, with a weak D call TRBD2 (7 bases). The ends were cut back, 2 bases at V and 3 bases at J, with 15 bases in the middle. Looked up from germline, CDR1 is MDHEN and CDR2 is SYDVKM. CDR3 length: 16 amino acids. This chain's CDR3 is CASSLRWGGPTDTQYF. The CDR3 coding sequence is TGTGCCAGCAGTTTACGCTGGGGGGGGCCTACAGATACGCAGTATTTT.

There are a few counts of this clone. V and J are TRBV28 and TRBJ1-1; no clear D gene. This CDR3 has 11 residues. Trimming removed 7 bases from V and 9 bases from J, with 12 bases in between. The germline V gene encodes CDR1 MDHEN and CDR2 SYDVKM. The CDR3 coding sequence is TGTGCCAGCAAGGAGGGTGGGAAAGCTTTCTTT. Its protein is CASKEGGKAFF.

The genes are TRBV4-1 and TRBJ1-2; a weak D match, TRBD1 (5 bases). Trimming left V 0 bases short and J 7 bases short, with 21 bases between. The CDR3 totals 17 residues. Germline lookup yields CDR1 MGHRA and CDR2 YSYEKL. CDR3 DNA: TGCGCCAGCAGCCAAGAAGTTTTGCCCGGAGGGGTTGGTGGCTACACCTTC. This translates into CASSQEVLPGGVGGYTF.

The chain recombines TRBV5-6 with TRBJ1-3; D not certain. Germline V gene lookup returns CDR1 SGHDT and CDR2 YYEEEE. The CDR3 spans 12 residues. V was trimmed by 5 bases and J by 4 bases, leaving 7 bases between them. The CDR3 reads CASRGRGNTIYF. The CDR3 DNA reads as TGTGCCAGCAGGGGGAGGGGAAACACCATATATTTT. The full variable domain, in which reference TRBV5-6 and TRBJ1-3 provide the parts outside the CDR3, is DAGVTQSPTHLIKTRGQQVTLRCSPKSGHDTVSWYQQALGQGPQFIFQYYEEEERQRGNFPDRFSGHQFPNYSSELNVNALLLGDSALYLCASRGRGNTIYFGEGSWLTVV.

The chain combines TRBV5-1 with TRBJ1-3, with D maybe TRBD1 (6 bases). CDR1 SGHRS and CDR2 YFSETQ come from the germline V gene. The V end was cut by 4 bases, the J end by 1 base, with 9 bases between. This CDR3 region has 14 residues. This CDR3 is CASSSRGSGNTIYF. The CDR3 nucleotides read TGCGCCAGCAGCAGCAGGGGATCTGGAAACACCATATATTTT.

The V and J genes are TRBV5-5 and TRBJ2-3; 10 bases agree with TRBD2. This CDR3 is built from 15 residues. J gave up 4 bases and V 4 bases, and 6 bases lay outside the gene matches. Per germline, CDR1 SGHKS and CDR2 YYEKEE (reference sequence). CDR3 protein: CASSPLAGDADTQYF. The CDR3 DNA is TGTGCCAGCAGCCCCCTAGCGGGAGACGCAGATACGCAGTATTTT.

This clone was picked up one time. This chain links TRBV7-3 with TRBJ2-1; D might be TRBD2 (5 bases). Germline V gene lookup returns CDR1 SGHTA and CDR2 FQGTGA. This CDR3 region has 15 residues. The V and J ends lost 3 bases and 6 bases respectively, with 15 bases between them. CDR3 loop: CASSLGIAEGNEQFF. The CDR3 DNA reads TGTGCCAGCAGCTTGGGGATAGCTGAGGGCAATGAGCAGTTCTTC.

V gene TRBV5-1 combines with J gene TRBJ2-1; TRBD2 matches 10 bases. CDR1 SGHRS and CDR2 YFSETQ come from the germline V gene. With V trimmed by 0 bases and J by 0 bases, 6 bases remained unmatched. The CDR3 length is 18 residues. The CDR3 nucleotides read TGCGCCAGCAGCTTGGGGACTAGCGGCGCTAGCTCCTACAATGAGCAGTTCTTC. It is translated as CASSLGTSGASSYNEQFF.

This rearrangement joins TRBV3-1 (or the pseudogene TRBV3-2) to TRBJ2-2, with no clear D. Per the germline V gene, CDR1 is LGHDT and CDR2 is YNNKEL (reference sequence). This CDR3 has 13 amino acids. The germline V and J ends were trimmed by 1 base and 5 bases, with 5 bases remaining between them. The CDR3 protein is CASSQVETGELFF. CDR3 DNA sequence: TGTGCCAGCAGCCAAGTAGAGACCGGGGAGCTGTTTTTT.

The chain joins TRBV7-9 to TRBJ1-2, with a possible D match to TRBD1 (6 bases). V lost 6 bases, J lost 7 bases, and 15 bases lay in between. The CDR3 is 13 amino acids. Germline CDR1 reads SEHNR; CDR2 reads FQNEAQ (reference sequence). For the CDR3, the DNA is TGTGCCAGCAGACCCACAGGGAGAGGTGGCTACACCTTC. It is translated as CASRPTGRGGYTF.

The V and J genes are TRBV5-8 and TRBJ2-1; D perhaps matches TRBD2 (6 bases). This CDR3 contains 15 residues. The ends were cut back, 6 bases at V and 7 bases at J, with 20 bases in the middle. CDR1 SGHTS and CDR2 YDEGEE come from the germline V gene. CDR3 nucleotides: TGTGCCAGCATCAAGTCCCGACTAGTAGCTAATGAGCAGTTCTTC. Translation gives CASIKSRLVANEQFF.

The count of this clone is one. The chain couples TRBV11-1 to TRBJ1-2; 7 positions agree with TRBD1. The CDR3 is made up of 15 amino acids. The J segment lost 8 bases and the V segment lost 5 bases, leaving 14 bases of the junction unmatched. Germline V gene lookup returns CDR1 SGHAT and CDR2 FQDESV (reference sequence). CDR3 DNA: TGTGCCAGCAGCCACCGCGGGACAGCCTCTCTCGGCTACACCTTC. It translates to CASSHRGTASLGYTF.

This clone showed up just once. The chain carries TRBV11-2 and TRBJ2-1, with 10 positions matching TRBD2. The junction had 6 bases not matched to a gene; V was cut back by 1 base and J by 3 bases. The CDR3 length is 17 residues. CDR1 and CDR2 (germline): SGHAT, FQNNGV. CDR3 DNA sequence: TGTGCCAGCAGCTTAGTTCTAGCGGGAGTGTTCTACAATGAGCAGTTCTTC. Translation: CASSLVLAGVFYNEQFF.

As for this clone: Its ends do not fully match the called genes, so a read error is possible. CDR3 nucleotides: TGTGCCAGCAGTCTAAGACGGACTACTAACCATGGCTACACCTTC. This sequence encodes CASSLRRTTNHGYTF. The chain uses TRBV6-5 and TRBJ1-2; D is unclear. There are 15 residues in the CDR3. CDR1 and CDR2 (germline): MNHEY, SVGAGI.